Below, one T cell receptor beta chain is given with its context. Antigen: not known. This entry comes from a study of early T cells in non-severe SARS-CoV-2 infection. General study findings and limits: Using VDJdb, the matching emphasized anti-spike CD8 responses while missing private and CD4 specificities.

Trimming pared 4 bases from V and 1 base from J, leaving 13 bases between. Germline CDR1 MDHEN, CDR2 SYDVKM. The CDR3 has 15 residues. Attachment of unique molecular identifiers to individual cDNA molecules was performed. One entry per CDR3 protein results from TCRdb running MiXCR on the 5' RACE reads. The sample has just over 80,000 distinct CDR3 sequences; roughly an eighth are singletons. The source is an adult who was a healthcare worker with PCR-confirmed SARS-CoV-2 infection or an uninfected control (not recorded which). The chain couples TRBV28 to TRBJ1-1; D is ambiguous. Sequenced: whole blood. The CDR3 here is CASSYSGRGNTEAFF. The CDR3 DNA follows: TGTGCCAGCAGTTACAGCGGGCGGGGGAACACTGAAGCTTTCTTT.